This T cell receptor (beta chain) is from a study of T cell responses to AZD1222 COVID-19 vaccine. Clones were sequenced by immunoSEQ multiplex PCR, and TCRdb holds only the in-frame ones, with some missing. Altogether more than 75,000 clones are present, about nine tenths being singletons, with the ten largest covering 5% to 6%. The CDR3 has 15 residues. Germline V CDR1 and CDR2: MNHNY, SVGAGI (reference sequence). V was pared by 2 bases and J by 3 bases, with 14 bases between. The sample here was peripheral blood, taken 28 days after the second AZD1222 dose. The receptor's source is an adult who received the AZD1222 COVID-19 vaccine. This sequence joins TRBV6-6 and TRBJ2-7; D possibly uses TRBD1 or TRBD2 (6 bases each). CDR3 amino acids: CASSYHRGPYYEQYF. The CDR3 DNA sequence: TGTGCCAGCAGTTACCACCGGGGGCCGTACTACGAGCAGTACTTC.